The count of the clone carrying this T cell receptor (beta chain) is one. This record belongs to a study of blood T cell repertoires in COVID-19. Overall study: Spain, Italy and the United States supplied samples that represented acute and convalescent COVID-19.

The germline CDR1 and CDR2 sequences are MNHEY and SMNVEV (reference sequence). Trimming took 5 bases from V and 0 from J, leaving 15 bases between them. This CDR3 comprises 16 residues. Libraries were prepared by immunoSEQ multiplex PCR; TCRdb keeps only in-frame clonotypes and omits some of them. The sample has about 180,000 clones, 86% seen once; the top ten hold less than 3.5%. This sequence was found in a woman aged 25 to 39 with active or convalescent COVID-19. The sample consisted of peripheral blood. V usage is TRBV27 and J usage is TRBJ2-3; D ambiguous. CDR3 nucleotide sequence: TGTGCCAGCAGTCCCATAGTGCTCCTTAGCACAGATACGCAGTATTTT. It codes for CASSPIVLLSTDTQYF.